This paragraph covers one T cell receptor beta chain sequence. Its antigen is not known. The sample comes from a study of CD8+ T cells in alopecia areata. Study overall: In an open-label trial, patients got 5 to 10 mg tofacitinib twice daily. General study findings and limits: The study found higher clonality in lesional than normal scalp, especially in alopecia totalis/universalis.

cDNA serving as the sequencing template came from extracted, reverse transcribed RNA. Libraries were prepared by immunoSEQ multiplex PCR; TCRdb keeps only in-frame clonotypes and omits some of them. The profile shows about 180,000 clones, approximately 56% of them singletons. The CDR3 is 11 amino acids. Germline V CDR1 and CDR2: DFQATT, SNEGSKA (reference sequence). Trimming stripped 3 bases from V and 5 bases from J, with 7 bases between. J is TRBJ1-1 and V is TRBV20-1; no clear D gene. Sample: CD4+ T cells sorted from blood, taken at week 0. The clonotype comes from a human donor with alopecia areata. The CDR3 DNA sequence: TGCAGTGCTAGTTACGGGACTGAAGCTTTCTTT. Translated, it gives CSASYGTEAFF.